Here is one T cell receptor (beta chain) with its context. These data originate in a study of shared clonotypes between healthy human individuals. This CDR3 is 12 amino acids long. Germline values: CDR1 PRHDT, CDR2 FYEKMQ (reference sequence). V was trimmed by 4 bases and J by 6 bases, leaving 9 bases between them. The naive CD8 fraction comprised CD45RO-negative cells positively selected for CCR7 and excluded terminally differentiated effector memory CD45RA+ cells. Measured with immunoSEQ multiplex PCR; TCRdb has only the in-frame clones, and not every one. Of around 2,000,000 clones in the sample, more than 85% were seen once.

The gene calls are TRBV13 and TRBJ1-2, with TRBD1 as a possible D gene (5 bases). The source material was naive CD8+ T cells from PBMCs. The TCR originated in a man in his late teens or twenties in good health. Some clones in this sample may be carry-over from other donors' samples. The CDR3 DNA follows: TGTGCCAGCAGCTCGGGACGGAATGGCTACACCTTC. It codes for CASSSGRNGYTF.